This T cell receptor beta chain was captured in a study of blood T cell repertoires in COVID-19. Turning to the study itself: The origin of the acute and convalescent COVID-19 samples was the United States, Italy and Spain.

Participant reports of clinical history set cohort assignment. As originally analysed: Cell counts per sample came from amplifying reference gene primers. Using immunoSEQ multiplex PCR, the repertoire was profiled, and TCRdb retains in-frame clones only, with some absent. D and trimming come from the DNA, and the V and J calls and clone size come from that table. Counted here are roughly 290,000 clones, 85% to 90% occurring once; the ten biggest clones make up around 1.7%. This CDR3 contains 18 residues. Germline-derived CDR1 and CDR2 are KGHSH and LQKENI. V dropped 2 bases and J dropped 2; count of bases not matched to a gene: 13. This clone was counted a single time.

The origin of this receptor is a woman younger than 35 with acute COVID-19. The sequencing sample was made of PBMCs or T cells enriched from blood (not recorded which). This chain links TRBV18 with TRBJ1-2; 8 bases fit TRBD1. CDR3 DNA: TGTGCCAGCTCACCATTGCCGTCGGACAGGGCGTGGAACTATGGCTACACCTTC. It encodes CASSPLPSDRAWNYGYTF.